This TCR beta chain comes out of a study of blood T cell repertoires in COVID-19. V dropped 3 bases and J dropped 8 bases, with 12 bases sitting between them. CDR1 and CDR2 from the germline V gene are SGHNT and YYREEE (reference sequence). The CDR3 covers 13 residues. In the original analysis: Using reference gene primer amplification, nucleated cell counts were estimated. Sequenced by immunoSEQ multiplex PCR; TCRdb stores in-frame clones only, minus some. D and trimming come from the DNA, and the V and J calls and clone size come from that table. The top ten hold about 20% of the sample, which has approximately 72,000 clones, around four fifths seen once.

This chain joins TRBV5-4 and TRBJ2-1, with a weak D call TRBD2 (5 bases). The sequenced material came from peripheral blood. This sequence originates from an elderly woman with acute or convalescent COVID-19. CDR3 protein: CASSYPRADEQFF. The CDR3 DNA is TGTGCCAGCAGCTACCCGCGGGCCGATGAGCAGTTCTTC.